This T cell receptor (beta chain) was obtained from a study of CD8 T cells in ankylosing spondylitis. Study-wide results and limits: There was reportedly significant enrichment of clones that were disease-linked in matched ankylosing spondylitis synovial fluid. The study identified a TCR beta motif of 7 or 8 highly homologous variants that appeared characteristic of ankylosing spondylitis blood.

In making TCR beta libraries, quantitative 5'-RACE with molecular barcodes was used. MiXCR was run by TCRdb on the 5' RACE reads, yielding one entry per CDR3 protein. The sample has 200,000 to 300,000 distinct CDR3 sequences; 30% to 40% are singletons. Trimming left V 6 bases short and J 2 bases short, with 11 bases between. The CDR3 consists of 13 residues. CDR1 and CDR2 (germline): DFQATT, SNEGSKA (reference sequence). About this clonotype: The antigen remains undetermined.

This rearrangement joins TRBV20-1 to TRBJ2-4, with D perhaps being TRBD1 or TRBD2 (5 bases each). Sequencing input: blood, either unsorted or a sorted T cell fraction (not recorded which). This TCR was recovered from a male donor with ankylosing spondylitis or in good health (not recorded which). This CDR3 reads CSASGRTKNIQYF. The DNA for the CDR3 is TGCAGTGCCTCGGGACGGACCAAAAACATTCAGTACTTC.